One and the same sample provided the 15 T cell receptor beta chains below, sequenced in a study of T cells expressing NK-cell markers. TCRdb re-called the 5' RACE reads and catalogs CDR3 proteins one per entry, DNA excluded. The sample holds a few hundred thousand distinct CDR3 sequences. Material: blood T cells: a sorted CD56 or NKG2C T cell subset, CD4+ or CD8+ T cells, or bulk PBMC T cells (not recorded which). These receptors originate from a man aged 18-75 years in good health.

The rearrangement uses TRBV2 and TRBJ2-7; TCRdb outputs TRBD1, but without DNA this stays unchecked. Germline loops: CDR1 SNHLY, CDR2 FYNNEI. This CDR3 has 16 amino acids. Here the CDR3 reads CASSQDHPGQAYEQYF.

The V and J genes are TRBV5-1 and TRBJ2-5; with no DNA, the TCRdb D assignment of TRBD1 cannot be verified. The germline CDR1 and CDR2 sequences are SGHRS and YFSETQ. This CDR3 spans 15 amino acids. The CDR3 spells CASSLVGGPGETQYF. The full variable domain, rest sourced from reference TRBV5-1 and TRBJ2-5, is KAGVTQTPRYLIKTRGQQVTLSCSPISGHRSVSWYQQTPGQGLQFLFEYFSETQRNKGNFPGRFSGRQFSNSRSEMNVSTLELGDSALYLCASSLVGGPGETQYFGPGTRLLVL.

V is TRBV6-1 and J is TRBJ2-1; TCRdb calls TRBD2, which cannot be checked without DNA. The CDR3 loop spans 18 amino acids. Germline V gene lookup returns CDR1 MNHNS and CDR2 SASEGT. CDR3 in amino acids: CASRGWTSGGSSYNEQFF.

The genes are TRBV2 and TRBJ2-7. Germline CDR1 is SNHLY and CDR2 is FYNNEI. The CDR3 loop spans 15 amino acids. CDR3 protein: CASKRDKTSTYEQYF.

The rearrangement links TRBV7-8 to TRBJ2-2; without DNA, the TCRdb call of TRBD2 cannot be checked. Germline V gene lookup returns CDR1 SGHVS and CDR2 FQNEAQ. The CDR3 sequence is 18 residues long. The CDR3 region is CANTTSPLGGGPTGELFF.

The rearrangement links TRBV12-3 or TRBV12-4 to TRBJ2-5; with no DNA, the TCRdb D assignment of TRBD1 cannot be verified. The CDR3 length is 12 residues. The CDR3: CASSGQVETQYF.

This chain connects TRBV27 to TRBJ2-1; there is no DNA to check the TCRdb D call of TRBD2. The germline V gene encodes CDR1 MNHEY and CDR2 SMNVEV (reference sequence). The CDR3 has 14 residues. CDR3 region: CASKIGGARNEQFF.

The CDR3 region is CASSRYKNSGGYYNEQFF. The chain joins TRBV3-1 to TRBJ2-1. CDR1 and CDR2 from the germline V gene are LGHDT and YNNKEL (reference sequence). The CDR3 covers 18 residues.

The chain has TRBV7-9 and TRBJ1-5; the TCRdb D gene call, TRBD1, has no DNA to confirm it. Germline assignment: CDR1 SEHNR and CDR2 FQNEAQ (reference sequence). The CDR3 extends over 15 amino acids. CDR3 protein: CASSNRGSGNQPQHF.

The chain employs TRBV7-9 and TRBJ2-1; the D gene TCRdb calls, TRBD1, cannot be checked with no DNA. This CDR3 is built from 14 residues. Germline lookup yields CDR1 SEHNR and CDR2 FQNEAQ (reference sequence). This CDR3 is CASSPPGRDNEQFF. Full variable domain (remainder filled in from reference TRBV7-9 and TRBJ2-1): DTGVSQNPRHKITKRGQNVTFRCDPISEHNRLYWYRQTLGQGPEFLTYFQNEAQLEKSRLLSDRFSAERPKGSFSTLEIQRTEQGDSAMYLCASSPPGRDNEQFFGPGTRLTVL.

The CDR3 reads CASSQDTRGQGFNEQFF. The chain has TRBV4-1 and TRBJ2-1; TCRdb's D gene call, TRBD1, goes unchecked for lack of DNA. Germline assignment: CDR1 MGHRA and CDR2 YSYEKL. The CDR3 contains 17 residues.

The rearrangement joins TRBV6-1 to TRBJ1-1. Germline loops: CDR1 MNHNS, CDR2 SASEGT. This CDR3 comprises 14 residues. CDR3 loop: CASRAVRVWTEAFF.

The V gene is TRBV3-1, the J gene TRBJ1-1. The CDR3 runs 14 residues. Germline CDR1 reads LGHDT; CDR2 reads YNNKEL (reference sequence). CDR3: CASSPAWGNTEAFF.

This chain links TRBV20-1 with TRBJ1-4. There are 15 residues in the CDR3. Germline CDR1 reads DFQATT; CDR2 reads SNEGSKA (reference sequence). CDR3 amino acids: CSARDREGPYEKLFF.

This chain connects TRBV6-1 to TRBJ2-3; TCRdb gives TRBD1 as the D gene, but with no DNA this cannot be confirmed. Per the germline V gene, CDR1 is MNHNS and CDR2 is SASEGT. The CDR3 has 15 amino acids. CDR3 loop: CASSTLQGWADTQYF.